This is a list of T cell receptor beta chains from one sample in a study of T cell repertoires in cytomegalovirus infection. Their cognate antigens are unknown. TCRdb processed the reads anew with MiXCR; each CDR3 protein has one entry. The sample shows about 220,000 distinct CDR3 sequences, approximately 38% of them seen only once. Sequences were derived from CD8+ T cells from cultured PBMCs, sampled from culture after CMV antigen stimulation. Every receptor here comes from a human donor in good health (CMV status not recorded). Some clones in this sample may be carry-over from other donors' samples. CDR3s include the opening cysteine and the closing phenylalanine or tryptophan. D genes are given only for firm matches. Clone size is shown for a subset of rows, as once, few, many or a class of expanded clone.

V gene	clone size	J gene	D gene	CDR3 DNA	CDR3 protein
TRBV3-1	NA	TRBJ2-2	NA	TGTGCCAGCAGCCAAGGGGTCCGTCTAGCTACCGGGGAGCTGTTTTTT	CASSQGVRLATGELFF
TRBV7-2	NA	TRBJ2-7	NA	TGTGCCAGCAGCTTAGAGGACCGATCGTCCTACGAGCAGTACTTC	CASSLEDRSSYEQYF
TRBV7-9	few	TRBJ2-7	TRBD1	TGTGCCAGCAGCTCCTGGACAGGGTCCAACGAGCAGTACTTC	CASSSWTGSNEQYF
TRBV28	NA	TRBJ2-3	TRBD2	TGTGCCAGCAAACTAGCGGGAGGGCCAGATACGCAGTATTTT	CASKLAGGPDTQYF
TRBV7-9	few	TRBJ1-1	TRBD1	TGTGCCAGCAAGGGACAGATGAACACTGAAGCTTTCTTT	CASKGQMNTEAFF
TRBV7-9	few	TRBJ1-1	NA	TGTGCCAGCAGATACGGACAGATGAACACTGAAGCTTTCTTT	CASRYGQMNTEAFF
TRBV29-1	few	TRBJ1-2	NA	TGCAGCGTTGAAGATAGCCTTTCCTATGGCTACACCTTC	CSVEDSLSYGYTF
TRBV12-5	NA	TRBJ1-5	NA	TGTGCTAGTGGCTCAGGGTTTAGCAATCAGCCCCAGCATTTT	CASGSGFSNQPQHF
TRBV12-3/TRBV12-4	NA	TRBJ2-1	TRBD1	TGTGCCAGCAATGACAGGGGGGCCCACAATGAGCAGTTCTTC	CASNDRGAHNEQFF
TRBV24-1	NA	TRBJ2-7	NA	TGTGCCACCAGTGATTTTGAGGGAGTAGTAACCTACGAGCAGTACTTC	CATSDFEGVVTYEQYF
TRBV12-3/TRBV12-4	NA	TRBJ1-2	NA	TGTGCCAGCAGACATGTGACAGGCGCTAACTATGGCTACACCTTC	CASRHVTGANYGYTF
TRBV6-5	few	TRBJ2-7	NA	TGTGCCAGCAGTTATCGGGAGTCCTACGAGCAGTACTTC	CASSYRESYEQYF
TRBV6-5	NA	TRBJ1-3	NA	TGTTCCATCTCTGGAAACACCATATATTTT	CSISGNTIYF
TRBV29-1	few	TRBJ1-6	NA	TGCAGCGTTTCCCTTGACAGAGGGTCACCCCTCCACTTT	CSVSLDRGSPLHF
TRBV7-8	few	TRBJ1-5	NA	TGTGCCAGCAGCTTAGTGGCCGGCACATTGGGACAGCCCCAGCATTTT	CASSLVAGTLGQPQHF
TRBV28	few	TRBJ2-3	NA	NA	CASSSSRGEEDTQYF
TRBV27	few	TRBJ2-7	TRBD1	TGTGCCACTGCAACCGGGACAGGATACGAGCAGTACTTC	CATATGTGYEQYF